Below are 17 T cell receptor beta chains sequenced from a single sample in a study of regulatory T cells in long-lasting Graves disease. According to the study, TCR beta libraries were built with iRepertoire HTBI primers and CDR3-region Arm-PCR. TCRdb used MiXCR to reprocess the multiplex PCR reads, holding one entry per CDR3 protein. The sample lists hundreds of thousands of distinct CDR3 sequences, about 16% occurring once. Time point defined: newly diagnosed GD, antithyroid drugs for less than 3 months. Extracted RNA from PBMCs served as the source of the TCR library. Another study also made use of these data, one on T cells in Graves' hyperthyroidism and ophthalmopathy.

This material consisted of peripheral blood mononuclear cells (PBMCs), taken at new diagnosis, from a patient treated with antithyroid drugs. These TCRs come from a woman aged 35 to 60 with Graves disease.

The sample holds a few counts of this clonotype. This chain links TRBV30 with TRBJ1-5; D gene unclear. Germline V gene sequence: CDR1 GTSNPN, CDR2 SVGIG (reference sequence). CDR3 length equals 13 residues. Trimming removed 2 bases from V and 6 bases from J, with 11 bases in between. CDR3 region: CAWSLADAQPQHF. In DNA, the CDR3 is TGTGCCTGGAGTCTCGCCGATGCTCAGCCCCAGCATTTT.

This clonotype was detected ten times or more. The chain uses TRBV2 and TRBJ2-7, with D possibly being TRBD2 (6 bases). V was clipped by 6 bases and J by 3 bases, with 24 bases between them. Germline CDR1 reads SNHLY; CDR2 reads FYNNEI. The CDR3 has 17 residues. The CDR3 loop is CASSDTSGLLNLYEQYF. CDR3 DNA: TGTGCCAGCAGCGATACCTCGGGACTTCTGAATCTCTACGAGCAGTACTTC. Full variable domain (rest looked up from reference TRBV2 and TRBJ2-7): EPEVTQTPSHQVTQMGQEVILRCVPISNHLYFYWYRQILGQKVEFLVSFYNNEISEKSEIFDDQFSVERPDGSNFTLKIRSTKLEDSAMYFCASSDTSGLLNLYEQYFGPGTRLTVT.

The J gene is TRBJ2-7, the V gene TRBV9, with D possibly TRBD1 on 5 matching bases. The CDR3 sequence is 14 residues long. Germline V gives CDR1 SGDLS, CDR2 YYNGEE. The ends were cut back, 3 bases at V and 0 bases at J, with 10 bases in the middle. The CDR3 protein is CASSARQSSYEQYF. In DNA form, the CDR3 reads TGTGCCAGCAGCGCGCGACAGAGCTCCTACGAGCAGTACTTC. The full variable domain, its missing parts supplied by reference TRBV9 and TRBJ2-7, is DSGVTQTPKHLITATGQRVTLRCSPRSGDLSVYWYQQSLDQGLQFLIQYYNGEERAKGNILERFSAQQFPDLHSELNLSSLELGDSALYFCASSARQSSYEQYFGPGTRLTVT.

The chain has TRBV6-1 and TRBJ1-5; D not resolved. Trimming took 6 bases from V and 4 from J, leaving 13 bases between them. The V gene's germline CDR1 is MNHNS and CDR2 SASEGT. The CDR3 has 14 residues. The CDR3 DNA reads as TGTGCCAGCAGGCCCCCGAGACAAAATCAGCCCCAGCATTTT. Protein product: CASRPPRQNQPQHF.

There are many counts of this clonotype. The chain uses TRBV11-2 and TRBJ2-3; possible D gene TRBD1, 9 bases. V lost 4 bases, J lost 7 bases, and 21 bases lay in between. Germline lookup yields CDR1 SGHAT and CDR2 FQNNGV. The CDR3 runs to 16 residues. The CDR3 coding sequence is TGTGCCAGCAGCTCACTTAGCGGGACAGGGTTCAATACGCAGTATTTT. This gives the protein CASSSLSGTGFNTQYF.

This clonotype was seen many times. The chain couples TRBV6-1 to TRBJ1-6; a possible D gene is TRBD1 (6 bases). The CDR3 sequence is 15 residues long. The germline V and J ends were trimmed by 2 bases and 9 bases, with 14 bases remaining between them. Germline CDR1 is MNHNS and CDR2 is SASEGT. The CDR3 region is CASSELGTSGSPLHF. CDR3 DNA sequence: TGTGCCAGCAGTGAACTCGGGACAAGTGGTTCACCCCTCCACTTT.

This clonotype was counted ten times or more. V usage is TRBV27 and J usage is TRBJ1-1, with D possibly matching TRBD1 (5 bases). V was clipped by 9 bases and J by 6 bases, with 20 bases between them. There are 14 residues in the CDR3. From germline, CDR1 is MNHEY and CDR2 SMNVEV (reference sequence). Here the CDR3 reads CASRSYGGRSEAFF. The CDR3 nucleotides are TGTGCCAGTCGTTCCTATGGGGGACGGTCTGAAGCTTTCTTT.

This clonotype was recorded a few times. V and J are TRBV6-1 and TRBJ1-1; 12 bases are a match to TRBD1. Unmatched junction bases numbered 10, after V lost 6 bases and J lost 5 bases. CDR3 length: 16 residues. Germline loops: CDR1 MNHNS, CDR2 SASEGT. The CDR3 nucleotides read TGTGCCAGCAGCGTAGCGGGACAGGGGGCGAAGACTGAAGCTTTCTTT. It translates to CASSVAGQGAKTEAFF.

This clonotype has a handful of counts. The J gene is TRBJ2-2, the V gene TRBV7-8, with 9 bases lining up with TRBD1. There are 14 residues in the CDR3. The J segment lost 7 bases and the V segment lost 6 bases, leaving 6 bases of the junction unmatched. Germline V lookup: CDR1 SGHVS, CDR2 FQNEAQ. This chain's CDR3 is CASRSGTGFGELFF. CDR3 bases: TGTGCCAGCAGATCCGGGACAGGGTTCGGGGAGCTGTTTTTT.

There are a few counts of this clonotype. V usage is TRBV10-3 and J usage is TRBJ1-2; D is uncertain. The CDR3 extends over 14 amino acids. From germline, CDR1 is ENHRY and CDR2 SYGVKD. The V end lost 6 bases, the J end lost 3 bases, and 14 bases lay between the germline ends. This chain's CDR3 is CAIRPTGRDYGYTF. The CDR3 DNA is TGTGCCATCAGGCCCACCGGGAGAGACTATGGCTACACCTTC.

This clonotype occurred a few times. The CDR3 region has the DNA TGTGCCAGCAGCCCATTCCACCGGGGGGAGACCCAGTACTTC. Amino acids: CASSPFHRGETQYF. The V gene is TRBV4-2, the J gene TRBJ2-5, with D maybe TRBD2 (6 bases). The CDR3 sequence is 14 residues long. Germline V lookup: CDR1 LGHNA, CDR2 YNFKEQ. V lost 4 bases, J lost 5 bases, and 14 bases lay in between.

The DNA of the CDR3 is TGTGCCAGCAGCCGCAGCGGGGGCCATGAGCAGTTCTTC. Protein: CASSRSGGHEQFF. The chain uses TRBV11-2 and TRBJ2-1, with 8 bases lining up with TRBD2. The CDR3 extends over 13 amino acids. The V gene's germline CDR1 is SGHAT and CDR2 FQNNGV. Trimming took 5 bases from V and 8 from J; bases not matched to a gene: 5.

This clonotype was seen more than once but under ten times. V and J are TRBV20-1 and TRBJ1-4, with D possibly matching TRBD1 (5 bases). The length of the CDR3 is 14 residues. V lost 6 bases to trimming and J lost 3 bases, with 14 bases between them. Looked up from germline, CDR1 is DFQATT and CDR2 is SNEGSKA (reference sequence). CDR3 DNA sequence: TGCAGTGCGGCCCGGGAACAGGCTAATGAAAAACTGTTTTTT. Amino acids: CSAAREQANEKLFF.

The sample holds a few counts of this clonotype. The chain combines TRBV5-5 with TRBJ1-2; maybe TRBD1 (6 bases). From germline, CDR1 is SGHKS and CDR2 YYEKEE (reference sequence). Trimming took off 0 bases at V and 2 bases at J, with 20 bases between the two ends. The CDR3 is 18 amino acids. CDR3 DNA sequence: TGTGCCAGCAGCTTGGTCCAGGGGCCCGCGAGAAGGAACTATGGCTACACCTTC. Translating it yields CASSLVQGPARRNYGYTF.

This clonotype appeared a few times. The chain has TRBV5-4 and TRBJ1-2; 9 nucleotides line up with TRBD1. The germline V gene encodes CDR1 SGHNT and CDR2 YYREEE (reference sequence). Germline trimming cut 5 bases from V and 8 bases from J; bases unmatched to any gene: 10. This CDR3 contains 14 residues. CDR3 residues: CASSSPGQGRGYTF. The CDR3 DNA reads TGTGCCAGCAGTTCCCCGGGACAGGGAAGAGGCTACACCTTC.

This clonotype was seen only a few times. The chain carries TRBV5-6 and TRBJ1-3; perhaps TRBD1 as D (5 bases). This CDR3 contains 14 residues. Germline V gene sequence: CDR1 SGHDT, CDR2 YYEEEE. The ends were cut back, 4 bases at V and 0 bases at J, with 8 bases in the middle. The CDR3 region is CASSGQYSGNTIYF. The CDR3 DNA sequence: TGTGCCAGCAGCGGACAATACTCTGGAAACACCATATATTTT.

This clonotype was seen a handful of times. The V call is TRBV18, the J call TRBJ2-1, with D perhaps given as TRBD1 or TRBD2 (5 bases each). The CDR3 spans 22 residues. V gave up 6 bases and J gave up 1 base, with 34 bases separating them. Germline values: CDR1 KGHSH, CDR2 LQKENI. CDR3 in amino acids: CASSRTTGTIIARYVSYNEQFF. The CDR3 DNA reads TGTGCCAGCTCGCGCACAACGGGGACGATTATTGCCCGGTATGTGTCCTACAATGAGCAGTTCTTC.